The 10 T cell receptor beta chains reported below all come from one sample, sequenced in a study of T cells in Graves' hyperthyroidism and ophthalmopathy. Researchers amplified the TCR beta CDR3 regions from RNA transcripts. The HTBI set primed first-round TCR CDR3 RT-PCR. TCRdb fed the multiplex PCR reads into MiXCR, producing one record per CDR3 protein. The table has fewer than 450,000 distinct CDR3 sequences, about 15% seen once; the top ten hold 30% to 40%. The source material was blood. These receptors came from a woman aged 25 to 39 with Graves' hyperthyroidism that later progressed to Graves' ophthalmopathy.

This clonotype was recorded at least ten times. The chain combines TRBV28 with TRBJ2-7; D not resolved. V was pared by 5 bases and J by 6 bases, with 17 bases between. This CDR3 has 14 amino acids. Germline V gives CDR1 MDHEN, CDR2 SYDVKM. The CDR3 sequence: CASSPSPTSSEQYF. The CDR3 DNA reads TGTGCCAGCAGTCCCTCCCCCACATCAAGCGAGCAGTACTTC.

The rearrangement uses TRBV11-1 and TRBJ2-2; D might be TRBD1 (5 bases). Germline-derived CDR1 and CDR2 are SGHAT and FQDESV (reference sequence). This CDR3 contains 15 residues. V was clipped by 2 bases and J by 1 base, with 8 bases between them. The CDR3 sequence: CASSLLGQNTGELFF. CDR3 coding DNA: TGTGCCAGCAGCTTATTGGGGCAGAACACCGGGGAGCTGTTTTTT.

The V call is TRBV19, the J call TRBJ2-2; possibly TRBD1 for D (6 bases). The CDR3 totals 14 residues. CDR1 is LNHDA, CDR2 SQIVND, per germline (reference sequence). Between the trimmed V and J ends, which lost 5 bases and 1 base, there was a span of 8 bases. CDR3 DNA sequence: TGTGCCAGTAGTGGACAGCTGAACACCGGGGAGCTGTTTTTT. Translated: CASSGQLNTGELFF.

The chain has TRBV25-1 and TRBJ2-2; D call uncertain. V lost 4 bases, J lost 4 bases, and 10 bases lay in between. CDR1 and CDR2 (germline): MGHDK, SYGVNS. The CDR3 is made up of 14 amino acids. The CDR3 here is CASSVGSATGELFF. As DNA, the CDR3 is TGTGCCAGCAGTGTTGGTTCAGCCACCGGGGAGCTGTTTTTT.

In this sample, this clonotype turned up many times. The chain links TRBV6-1 to TRBJ1-3; D perhaps matches TRBD1 (5 bases). CDR1 and CDR2 from the germline V gene are MNHNS and SASEGT. V was clipped by 2 bases and J by 2 bases, with 10 bases between them. The CDR3 length is 15 residues. The CDR3 DNA sequence: TGTGCCAGCAGTGAATTTTCGACAGCTGGAAACACCATATATTTT. It specifies CASSEFSTAGNTIYF.

This clonotype has ten or more counts. The chain links TRBV2 to TRBJ2-5, with a possible D match to TRBD2 (7 bases). The CDR3 consists of 16 residues. V gave up 2 bases and J gave up 2 bases, with 15 bases separating them. Germline assignment: CDR1 SNHLY and CDR2 FYNNEI. The CDR3 bases are TGTGCCAGCAGTGAAAGTCGGGGGGCTCTGCAAGAGACCCAGTACTTC. The encoded protein is CASSESRGALQETQYF.

This clonotype was detected a few times. The chain couples TRBV3-1 to TRBJ2-3, with D perhaps matching TRBD2 (5 bases). Trimming left V 3 bases short and J 6 bases short, with 22 bases between. Per germline, CDR1 LGHDT and CDR2 YNNKEL (reference sequence). The CDR3 is made up of 17 amino acids. For the CDR3, the DNA is TGTGCCAGCAGCCATCCCCCGGGATCCGCTGAAGGCGATACGCAGTATTTT. As protein: CASSHPPGSAEGDTQYF.

This clonotype showed up just a few times. A clone one base away is much larger, so this may be a read error. The chain employs TRBV6-2 or TRBV6-3 and TRBJ2-1; TRBD2 agrees at 8 bases. This CDR3 comprises 15 residues. V trimming: 5 bases; J trimming: 5 bases; junction bases outside the gene matches: 8. Germline V CDR1 and CDR2: MNHEY, SVGEGT. The CDR3 DNA follows: TGTGCCAGCAGTCCGGGACTAGTGGGTAACAATGAGCAGTTCTTC. The encoded protein is CASSPGLVGNNEQFF.

The chain employs TRBV6-1 and TRBJ2-3; D is unclear. Germline V CDR1 and CDR2: MNHNS, SASEGT. The CDR3 contains 17 residues. Trimming stripped 2 bases from V and 2 bases from J, with 17 bases between. The CDR3 region has the DNA TGTGCCAGCAGTGAAATCCCCTCTCCCGAACACACAGATACGCAGTATTTT. This sequence encodes CASSEIPSPEHTDTQYF.

The gene calls are TRBV27 and TRBJ2-2; D may be TRBD1 or TRBD2 (5 bases each). This CDR3 comprises 14 residues. The germline gives CDR1 MNHEY, CDR2 SMNVEV (reference sequence). Trimming pared 4 bases from V and 3 bases from J, leaving 9 bases between. CDR3 DNA sequence: TGTGCCAGCAGTTGGGGGATATACACCGGGGAGCTGTTTTTT. It codes for CASSWGIYTGELFF.